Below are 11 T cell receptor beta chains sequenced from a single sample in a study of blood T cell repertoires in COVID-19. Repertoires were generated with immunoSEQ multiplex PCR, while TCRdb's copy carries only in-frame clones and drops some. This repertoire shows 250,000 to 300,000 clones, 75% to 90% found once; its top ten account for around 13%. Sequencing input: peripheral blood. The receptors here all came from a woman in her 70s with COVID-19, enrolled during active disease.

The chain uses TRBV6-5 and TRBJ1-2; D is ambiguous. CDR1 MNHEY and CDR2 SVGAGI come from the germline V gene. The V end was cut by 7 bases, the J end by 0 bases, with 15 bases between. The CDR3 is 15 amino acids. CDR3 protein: CASILGRNTNYGYTF. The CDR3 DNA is TGTGCCAGCATCCTAGGGAGGAATACTAACTATGGCTACACCTTC.

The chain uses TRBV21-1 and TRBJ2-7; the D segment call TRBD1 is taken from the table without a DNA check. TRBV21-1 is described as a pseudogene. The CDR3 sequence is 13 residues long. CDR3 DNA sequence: TGTGCCAGCAGCCGGGACAGGGGGCCCGAGCAGTACTTC. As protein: CASSRDRGPEQYF.

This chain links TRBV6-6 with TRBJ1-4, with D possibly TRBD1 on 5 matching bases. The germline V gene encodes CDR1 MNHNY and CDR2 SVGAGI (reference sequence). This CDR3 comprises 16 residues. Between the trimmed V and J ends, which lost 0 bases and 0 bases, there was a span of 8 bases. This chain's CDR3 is CASSYSSGATNEKLFF. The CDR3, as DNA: TGTGCCAGCAGTTACTCCTCGGGGGCAACTAATGAAAAACTGTTTTTT.

The CDR3 coding sequence is TGCGCCAGCAGGACTCGGACAGGGGGCTCAGGGGAGCAGTACTTC. It is translated as CASRTRTGGSGEQYF. The V call is TRBV5-1, the J call TRBJ2-7, with 11 bases that match TRBD1. CDR1 and CDR2 (germline): SGHRS, YFSETQ. The CDR3 is 15 residues long. After removal of 5 bases from V and 7 bases from J, the junction contained 11 bases not matched to a gene.

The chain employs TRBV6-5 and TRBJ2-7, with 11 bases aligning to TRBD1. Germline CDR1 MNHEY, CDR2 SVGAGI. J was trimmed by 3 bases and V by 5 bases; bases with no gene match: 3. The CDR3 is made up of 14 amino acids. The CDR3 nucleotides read TGTGCCAGCAGTACCGGGACAGGGGGCTACGAGCAGTACTTC. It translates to CASSTGTGGYEQYF.

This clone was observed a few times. Written as DNA, the CDR3 is TGTGCCAGCAGCCAATCCGGCGGGGGGCCCACAGATACGCAGTATTTT. Its protein product is CASSQSGGGPTDTQYF. The chain joins TRBV3-1 (or the pseudogene TRBV3-2) to TRBJ2-3; TRBD2 aligns across 8 bases. CDR3 length: 16 residues. The V and J ends lost 2 bases and 2 bases, in that order; junction bases with no gene match: 6. The germline V gene encodes CDR1 LGHDT and CDR2 YNNKEL (reference sequence).

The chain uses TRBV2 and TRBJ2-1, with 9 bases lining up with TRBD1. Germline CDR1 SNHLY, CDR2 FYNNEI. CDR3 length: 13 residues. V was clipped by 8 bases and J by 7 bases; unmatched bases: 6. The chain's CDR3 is CASGWTGDNEQFF. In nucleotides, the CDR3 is TGTGCCAGCGGCTGGACAGGGGATAATGAGCAGTTCTTC.

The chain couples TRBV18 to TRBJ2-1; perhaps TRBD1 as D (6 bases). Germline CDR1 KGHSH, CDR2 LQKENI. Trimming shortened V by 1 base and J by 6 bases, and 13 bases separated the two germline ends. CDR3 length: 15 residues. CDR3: CASSPLQGRSNEQFF. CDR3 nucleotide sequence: TGTGCCAGCTCACCACTGCAGGGGCGGTCCAATGAGCAGTTCTTC. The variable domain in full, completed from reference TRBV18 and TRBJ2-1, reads NAGVMQNPRHLVRRRGQEARLRCSPMKGHSHVYWYRQLPEEGLKFMVYLQKENIIDESGMPKERFSAEFPKEGPSILRIQQVVRGDSAAYFCASSPLQGRSNEQFFGPGTRLTVL.

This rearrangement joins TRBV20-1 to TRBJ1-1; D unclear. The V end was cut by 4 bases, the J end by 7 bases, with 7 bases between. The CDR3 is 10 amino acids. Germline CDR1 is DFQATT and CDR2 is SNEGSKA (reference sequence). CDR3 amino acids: CSANSLEAFF. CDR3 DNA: TGCAGTGCTAACAGTCTTGAAGCTTTCTTT.

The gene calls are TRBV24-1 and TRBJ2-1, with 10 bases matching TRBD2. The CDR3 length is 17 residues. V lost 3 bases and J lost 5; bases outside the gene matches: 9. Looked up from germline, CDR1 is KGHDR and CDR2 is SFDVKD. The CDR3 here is CATSDPRSLAGDNEQFF. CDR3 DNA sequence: TGTGCCACCAGTGATCCTCGTTCCCTAGCGGGGGACAATGAGCAGTTCTTC.

The CDR3 here is CASSYRGKGATDTQYF. In DNA, the CDR3 is TGTGCCAGCAGTTACCGTGGGAAGGGGGCGACAGATACGCAGTATTTT. The chain carries TRBV6-5 and TRBJ2-3; 7 bases agree with TRBD1. Germline V gene data show CDR1 as MNHEY and CDR2 as SVGAGI. V shed 2 bases and J 3 bases; nucleotides not matched to a gene: 8. The CDR3 consists of 16 residues.